This T cell receptor (beta chain) originates from a study of blood T cell repertoires in COVID-19. Study-wide background: Samples taken during acute and convalescent COVID-19 were collected in the United States, Italy and Spain. The cDNA or gDNA used as material had been derived from T cells, B-cell-depleted T cells, or PBMCs.

Under the authors' procedure: Amplification of reference gene primers was used by the study to estimate nucleated cell counts. This table comes from immunoSEQ multiplex PCR, and its TCRdb copy is limited to in-frame clones, with some not included. That table gives V, J and clone size, and the DNA gave D and trimming. The table has under 300,000 clones, roughly 80% seen once. The CDR3 has 16 residues. Sequenced material: peripheral blood. This clonotype originated in a woman in her forties or fifties who had recovered from COVID-19. The chain uses TRBV21-1 and TRBJ1-1; TRBD1, the table's D call, was not compared with the DNA. TRBV21-1 represents a pseudogene. The chain's CDR3 is CASSIDRGCILVEAFF. DNA of the CDR3: TGTGCCAGCAGCATTGACAGGGGGTGCATACTCGTTGAAGCTTTCTTT.